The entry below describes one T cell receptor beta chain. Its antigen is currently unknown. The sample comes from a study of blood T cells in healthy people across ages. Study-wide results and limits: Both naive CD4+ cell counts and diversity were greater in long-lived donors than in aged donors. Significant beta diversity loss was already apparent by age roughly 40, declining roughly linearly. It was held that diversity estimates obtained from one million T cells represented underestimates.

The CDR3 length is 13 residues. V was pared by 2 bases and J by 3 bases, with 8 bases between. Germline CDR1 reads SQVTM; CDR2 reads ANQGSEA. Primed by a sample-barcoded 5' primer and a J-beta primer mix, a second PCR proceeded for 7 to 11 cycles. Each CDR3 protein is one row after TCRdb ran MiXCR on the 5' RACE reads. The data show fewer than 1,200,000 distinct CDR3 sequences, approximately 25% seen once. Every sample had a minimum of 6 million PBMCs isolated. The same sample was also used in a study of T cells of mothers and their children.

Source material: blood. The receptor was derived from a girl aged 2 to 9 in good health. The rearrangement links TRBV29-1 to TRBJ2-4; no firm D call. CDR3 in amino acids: CSVEQQFKNIQYF. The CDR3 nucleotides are TGCAGCGTTGAACAACAGTTCAAAAACATTCAGTACTTC.